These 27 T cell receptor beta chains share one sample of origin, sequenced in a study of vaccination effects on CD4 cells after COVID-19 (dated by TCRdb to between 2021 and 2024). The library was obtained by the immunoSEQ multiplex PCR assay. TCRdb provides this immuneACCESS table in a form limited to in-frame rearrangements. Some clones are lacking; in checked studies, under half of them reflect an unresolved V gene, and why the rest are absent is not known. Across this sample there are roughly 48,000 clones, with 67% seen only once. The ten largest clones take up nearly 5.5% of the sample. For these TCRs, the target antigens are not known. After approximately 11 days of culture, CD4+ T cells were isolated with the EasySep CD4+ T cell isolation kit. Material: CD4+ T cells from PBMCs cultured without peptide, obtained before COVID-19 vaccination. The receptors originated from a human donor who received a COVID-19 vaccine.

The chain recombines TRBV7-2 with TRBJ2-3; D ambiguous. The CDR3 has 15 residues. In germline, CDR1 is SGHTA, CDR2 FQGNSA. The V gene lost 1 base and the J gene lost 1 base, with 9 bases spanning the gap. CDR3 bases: TGTGCCAGCAGCTTAGAAGGGCGGCGCACAGATACGCAGTATTTT. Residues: CASSLEGRRTDTQYF.

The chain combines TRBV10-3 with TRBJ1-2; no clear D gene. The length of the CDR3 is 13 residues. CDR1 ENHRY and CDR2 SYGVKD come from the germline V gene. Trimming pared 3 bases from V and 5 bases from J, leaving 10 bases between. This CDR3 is CAISELDPYGYTF. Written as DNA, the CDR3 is TGTGCCATCAGTGAATTGGACCCTTATGGCTACACCTTC.

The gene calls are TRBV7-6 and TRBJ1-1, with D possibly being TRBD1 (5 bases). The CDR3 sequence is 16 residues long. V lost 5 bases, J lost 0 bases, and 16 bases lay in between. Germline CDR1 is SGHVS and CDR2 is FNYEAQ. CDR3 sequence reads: CASSQGTGGMNTEAFF. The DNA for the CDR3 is TGTGCCAGCAGCCAAGGGACCGGGGGGATGAACACTGAAGCTTTCTTT. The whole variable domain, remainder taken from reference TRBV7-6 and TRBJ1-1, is GAGVSQSPRYKVTKRGQDVALRCDPISGHVSLYWYRQALGQGPEFLTYFNYEAQQDKSGLPNDRFSAERPEGSISTLTIQRTEQRDSAMYRCASSQGTGGMNTEAFFGQGTRLTVV.

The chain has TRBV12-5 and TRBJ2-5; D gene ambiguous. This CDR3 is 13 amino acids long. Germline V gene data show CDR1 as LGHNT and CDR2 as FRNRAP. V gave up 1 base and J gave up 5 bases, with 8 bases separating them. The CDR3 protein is CASGLGDGETQYF. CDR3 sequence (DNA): TGTGCTAGTGGTTTGGGAGATGGGGAGACCCAGTACTTC.

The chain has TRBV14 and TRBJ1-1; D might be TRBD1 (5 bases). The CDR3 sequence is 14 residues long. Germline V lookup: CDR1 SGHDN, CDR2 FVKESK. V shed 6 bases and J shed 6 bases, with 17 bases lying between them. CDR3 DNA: TGTGCCAGCAGGTTCAGTGCAGGGAGGTCTGAAGCTTTCTTT. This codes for CASRFSAGRSEAFF.

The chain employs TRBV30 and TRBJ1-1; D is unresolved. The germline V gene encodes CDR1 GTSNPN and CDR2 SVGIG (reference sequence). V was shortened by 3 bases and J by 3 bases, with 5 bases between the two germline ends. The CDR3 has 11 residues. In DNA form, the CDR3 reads TGTGCCTGGAGAAGGGACACTGAAGCTTTCTTT. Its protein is CAWRRDTEAFF. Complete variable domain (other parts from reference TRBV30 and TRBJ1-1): SQTIHQWPATLVQPVGSPLSLECTVEGTSNPNLYWYRQAAGRGLQLLFYSVGIGQISSEVPQNLSASRPQDRQFILSSKKLLLSDSGFYLCAWRRDTEAFFGQGTRLTVV.

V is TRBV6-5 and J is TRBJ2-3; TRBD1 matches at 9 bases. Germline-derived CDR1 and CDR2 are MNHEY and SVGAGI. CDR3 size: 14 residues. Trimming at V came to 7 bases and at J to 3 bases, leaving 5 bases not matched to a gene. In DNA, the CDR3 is TGTGCCAGCATGGACAGGGGTCGGACAGATACGCAGTATTTT. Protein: CASMDRGRTDTQYF.

Here the CDR3 DNA reads TGTGCCAGCAGTTACAGGACTCGCACAGATACGCAGTATTTT. This translates into CASSYRTRTDTQYF. The chain combines TRBV6-5 with TRBJ2-3; weak D call: TRBD2 (5 bases). The CDR3 runs to 14 residues. Trimming stripped 2 bases from V and 1 base from J, with 7 bases between. Germline CDR1 reads MNHEY; CDR2 reads SVGAGI.

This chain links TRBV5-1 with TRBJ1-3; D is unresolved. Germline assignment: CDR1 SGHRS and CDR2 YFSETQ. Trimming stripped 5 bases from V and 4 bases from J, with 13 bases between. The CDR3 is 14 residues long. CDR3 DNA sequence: TGCGCCAGCAGTCGTTGGCCCGGAGGAAACACCATATATTTT. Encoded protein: CASSRWPGGNTIYF. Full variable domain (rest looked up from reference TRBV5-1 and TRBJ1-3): KAGVTQTPRYLIKTRGQQVTLSCSPISGHRSVSWYQQTPGQGLQFLFEYFSETQRNKGNFPGRFSGRQFSNSRSEMNVSTLELGDSALYLCASSRWPGGNTIYFGEGSWLTVV.

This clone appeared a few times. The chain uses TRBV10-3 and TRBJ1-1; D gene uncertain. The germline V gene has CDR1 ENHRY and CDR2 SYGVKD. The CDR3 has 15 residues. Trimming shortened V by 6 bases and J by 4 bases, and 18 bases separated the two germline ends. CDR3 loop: CAIRSAVGGSTEAFF. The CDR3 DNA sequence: TGTGCCATCAGATCGGCGGTGGGCGGGTCCACTGAAGCTTTCTTT.

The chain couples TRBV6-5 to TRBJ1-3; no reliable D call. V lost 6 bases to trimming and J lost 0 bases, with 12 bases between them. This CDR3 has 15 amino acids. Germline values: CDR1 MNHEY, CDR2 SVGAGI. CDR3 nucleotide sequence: TGTGCCAGCAGCGCAGACCGATTCTCTGGAAACACCATATATTTT. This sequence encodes CASSADRFSGNTIYF.

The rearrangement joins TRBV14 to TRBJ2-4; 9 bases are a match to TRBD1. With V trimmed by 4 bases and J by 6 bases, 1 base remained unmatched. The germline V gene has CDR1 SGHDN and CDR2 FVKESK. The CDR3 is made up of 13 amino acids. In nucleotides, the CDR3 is TGTGCCAGCAGCCCACAGGGGGCAAACATTCAGTACTTC. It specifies CASSPQGANIQYF.

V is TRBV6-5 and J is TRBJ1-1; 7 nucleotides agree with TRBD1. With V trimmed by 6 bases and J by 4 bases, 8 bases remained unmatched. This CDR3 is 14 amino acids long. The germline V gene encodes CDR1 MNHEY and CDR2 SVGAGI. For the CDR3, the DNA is TGTGCCAGCAGGCTATACGACAGGGTCACTGAAGCTTTCTTT. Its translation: CASRLYDRVTEAFF.

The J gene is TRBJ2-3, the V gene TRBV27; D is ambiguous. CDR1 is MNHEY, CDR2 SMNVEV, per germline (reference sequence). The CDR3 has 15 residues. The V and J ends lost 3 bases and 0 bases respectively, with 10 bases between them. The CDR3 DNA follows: TGTGCCAGCAGTTTGCAGCACCCTAGCACAGATACGCAGTATTTT. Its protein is CASSLQHPSTDTQYF.

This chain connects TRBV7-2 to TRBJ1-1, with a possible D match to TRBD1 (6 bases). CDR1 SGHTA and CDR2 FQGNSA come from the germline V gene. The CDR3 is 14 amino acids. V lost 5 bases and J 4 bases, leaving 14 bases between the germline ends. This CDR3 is CASSPLRGITEAFF. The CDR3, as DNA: TGTGCCAGCAGCCCTCTGAGGGGGATCACTGAAGCTTTCTTT.

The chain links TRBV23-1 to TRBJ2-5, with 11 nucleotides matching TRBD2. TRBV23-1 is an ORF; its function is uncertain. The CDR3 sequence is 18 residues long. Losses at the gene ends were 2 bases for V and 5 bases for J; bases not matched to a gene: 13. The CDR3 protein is CASSQRASGRLGGETQYF. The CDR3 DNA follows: TGCGCCAGCAGTCAAAGGGCTAGCGGGAGGCTGGGGGGGGAGACCCAGTACTTC.

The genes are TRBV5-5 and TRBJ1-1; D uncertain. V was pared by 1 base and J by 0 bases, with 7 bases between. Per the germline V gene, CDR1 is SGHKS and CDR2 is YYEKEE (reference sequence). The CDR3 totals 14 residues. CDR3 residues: CASSLYGLNTEAFF. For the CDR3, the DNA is TGTGCCAGCAGCTTGTACGGGTTGAACACTGAAGCTTTCTTT. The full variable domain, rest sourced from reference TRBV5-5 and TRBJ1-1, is DAGVTQSPTHLIKTRGQQVTLRCSPISGHKSVSWYQQVLGQGPQFIFQYYEKEERGRGNFPDRFSARQFPNYSSELNVNALLLGDSALYLCASSLYGLNTEAFFGQGTRLTVV.

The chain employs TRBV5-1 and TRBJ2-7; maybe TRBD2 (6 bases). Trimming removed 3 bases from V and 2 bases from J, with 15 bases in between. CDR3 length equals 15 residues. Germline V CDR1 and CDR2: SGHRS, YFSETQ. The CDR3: CASSSWGVGTYEQYF. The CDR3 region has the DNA TGCGCCAGCAGCTCGTGGGGGGTCGGTACCTACGAGCAGTACTTC. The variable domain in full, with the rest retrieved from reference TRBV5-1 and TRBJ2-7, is KAGVTQTPRYLIKTRGQQVTLSCSPISGHRSVSWYQQTPGQGLQFLFEYFSETQRNKGNFPGRFSGRQFSNSRSEMNVSTLELGDSALYLCASSSWGVGTYEQYFGPGTRLTVT.

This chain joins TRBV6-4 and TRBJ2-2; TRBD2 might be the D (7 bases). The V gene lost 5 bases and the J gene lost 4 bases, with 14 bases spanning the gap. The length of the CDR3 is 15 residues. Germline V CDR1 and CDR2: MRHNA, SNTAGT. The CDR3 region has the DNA TGTGCCAGCAGTCTCGGGGGGCAGGGCACCGGGGAGCTGTTTTTT. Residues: CASSLGGQGTGELFF.

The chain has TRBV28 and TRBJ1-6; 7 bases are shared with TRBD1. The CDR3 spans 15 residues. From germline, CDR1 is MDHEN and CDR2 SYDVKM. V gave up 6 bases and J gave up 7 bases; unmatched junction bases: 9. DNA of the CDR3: TGTGCCAGCAGACCAGACAGGGTGGGGAATTCACCCCTCCACTTT. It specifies CASRPDRVGNSPLHF.

The CDR3 reads CANSTYRAGANVLTF. In DNA form, the CDR3 reads TGCGCCAACTCGACCTACAGGGCTGGGGCCAACGTCCTGACTTTC. The chain is built from TRBV23-1 and TRBJ2-6; perhaps TRBD1 as D (6 bases). TRBV23-1 is identified as an open reading frame with a role that is uncertain. This CDR3 comprises 15 residues. The V end was cut by 10 bases, the J end by 2 bases, with 15 bases between.

The CDR3 loop is CASSPTGTGALGDYGYTF. CDR3 in DNA: TGCGCCAGCAGCCCCACCGGGACAGGGGCCCTGGGGGACTATGGCTACACCTTC. The chain couples TRBV5-1 to TRBJ1-2, with TRBD1 identical over 10 bases. The V gene's germline CDR1 is SGHRS and CDR2 YFSETQ. V trimming: 4 bases; J trimming: 3 bases; junction bases outside the gene matches: 15. The CDR3 is made up of 18 amino acids.

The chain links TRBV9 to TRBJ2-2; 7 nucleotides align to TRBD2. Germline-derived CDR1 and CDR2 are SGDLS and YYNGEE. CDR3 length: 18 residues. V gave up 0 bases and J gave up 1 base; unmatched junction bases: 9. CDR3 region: CASSVGGWGGGNTGELFF. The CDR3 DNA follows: TGTGCCAGCAGCGTAGGAGGCTGGGGCGGGGGGAACACCGGGGAGCTGTTTTTT.

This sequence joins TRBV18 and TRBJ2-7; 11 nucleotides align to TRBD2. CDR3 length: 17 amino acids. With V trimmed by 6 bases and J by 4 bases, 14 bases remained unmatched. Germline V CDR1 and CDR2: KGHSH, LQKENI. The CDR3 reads CASSPGTSGGGGYEQYF. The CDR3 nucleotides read TGTGCCAGCTCTCCCGGGACTAGCGGAGGAGGGGGTTACGAGCAGTACTTC.

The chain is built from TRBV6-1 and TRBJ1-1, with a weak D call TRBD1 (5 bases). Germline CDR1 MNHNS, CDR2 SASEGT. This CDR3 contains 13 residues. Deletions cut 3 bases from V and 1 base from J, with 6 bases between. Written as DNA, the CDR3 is TGTGCCAGCAGTGAGACAGCGAACACTGAAGCTTTCTTT. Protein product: CASSETANTEAFF.

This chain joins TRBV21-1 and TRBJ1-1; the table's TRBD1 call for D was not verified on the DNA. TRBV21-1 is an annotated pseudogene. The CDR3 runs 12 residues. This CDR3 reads CASNRGNTEAFF. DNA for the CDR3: TGTGCCAGCAACAGGGGGAACACTGAAGCTTTCTTT.

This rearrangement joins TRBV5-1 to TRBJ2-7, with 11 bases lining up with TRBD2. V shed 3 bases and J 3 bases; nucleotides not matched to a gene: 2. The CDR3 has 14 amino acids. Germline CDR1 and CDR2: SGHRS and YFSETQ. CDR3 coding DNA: TGCGCCAGCAGCTCCGGGACTAGCGGCTACGAGCAGTACTTC. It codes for CASSSGTSGYEQYF.